Given below is one T cell receptor beta chain in context. Its antigen is not yet known. Base quality data are lacking; no much larger clone is found one base away. Donors formed part of the validation cohort, which comprised some 120 subjects and was distinct from the first cohort of 550 to 850 subjects. The data were taken from a study of cytomegalovirus exposure and HLA in healthy donors (dated 2017 in TCRdb). Broadly, across the study: According to a later analysis, one platform produced both the roughly 110 validation repertoires and the 700 or so repertoires of the first cohort. The aim of the study was to test whether cataloging public T cell receptors could identify signatures of past pathogen exposure. A separate validation cohort of some 130 different subjects was used in addition to the 666-subject first cohort. High-throughput TCR immunosequencing, statistical association of individual TCRs with disease status, and machine learning were combined to predict cytomegalovirus infection status.

Points the paper makes about the study in general: A later analysis found that TCRs clustered in the first cohort also tended to co-occur in the roughly 110 validation repertoires, with 90% to 95% of cluster scores above 0. The classifier was reported to diagnose cytomegalovirus status with high specificity and sensitivity in both the original cohort and the validation cohort. Most TCR sequences were observed very rarely across donors, whereas some public TCRs were present in many individuals. A later analysis lacked HLA typing for the validation cohort, so it scored co-occurrence in that cohort across all 110 or so repertoires. The study listed 150 to 200 TCR beta chains as associated with cytomegalovirus. In vitro tests confirmed that three of the cytomegalovirus-associated TCR beta chains recognize cytomegalovirus antigens. According to the authors, the approach could potentially be generalized to other disease states and immunological phenotypes.

Receptor libraries were prepared by the immunoSEQ multiplex PCR assay. Concerning the study's data processing: A statistical classification framework was built to diagnose cytomegalovirus status from the catalog of TCR beta chain sequences. What TCRdb holds here is the immuneACCESS table cut down to in-frame rearrangements. Part of the clones is not present; checked against another copy, under half of the missing clones reflect an unresolved V gene, and the others are unexplained. That table is the source of V, J and clone size, and D and trimming were worked out from the DNA. The sample table shows about 160,000 clones, and more than 75% are seen once. Of the sample, 2.5% to 3% is held by the ten largest clones. The receptor was isolated from a man aged 18-30 years in good health and CMV-seronegative. The sample was PBMCs.

The DNA sequence is as follows: TGTGCCAGCAGTTTATCCGCTAGCGGGGGACTTACCGGGGAGCTGTTTTTT. The translation is CASSLSASGGLTGELFF. The chain uses TRBV27 and TRBJ2-2; TRBD2 fits 10 bases in the junction. The germline V and J ends show losses of 0 bases and 5 bases respectively, and no gene match explains 6 bases of the junction. From cysteine to phenylalanine, the CDR3 is 17 amino acids long. This entry keeps only the CDR3 DNA: 51 bases, framed from base 1. Based on the germline V gene (reference sequence), the CDR1 and CDR2 sequences are MNHEY and SMNVEV.